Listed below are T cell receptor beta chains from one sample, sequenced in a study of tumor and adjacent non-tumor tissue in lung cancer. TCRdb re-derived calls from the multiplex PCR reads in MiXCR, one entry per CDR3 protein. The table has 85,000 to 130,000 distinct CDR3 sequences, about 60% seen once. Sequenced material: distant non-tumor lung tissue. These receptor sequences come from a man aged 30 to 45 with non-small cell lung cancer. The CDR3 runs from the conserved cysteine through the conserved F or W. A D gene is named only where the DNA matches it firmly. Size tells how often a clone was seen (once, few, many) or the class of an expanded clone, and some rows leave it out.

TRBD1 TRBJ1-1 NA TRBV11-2 TGTCCCAGCAGCGTAGACAGGGAGAGCACTGAAGCTTTCTTT CPSSVDRESTEAFF
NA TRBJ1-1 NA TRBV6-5 TGTGCCAGCAGTTCAGGGTCTGAGACTGAAGCTTTCTTT CASSSGSETEAFF
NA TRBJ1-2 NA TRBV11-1 TGTGCCAGTAGCTCTTTACATCGCAGGGGCTCCCGCTATGGCTACACCTTC CASSSLHRRGSRYGYTF
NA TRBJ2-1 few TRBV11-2 TGTGCCAGCAGCCCCCACAATGAACAGCTCTTC CASSPHNEQLF
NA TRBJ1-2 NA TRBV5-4 TGTGTCAGCAACTTGAAGGGGGGGAACTATGGCTACACCTTC CVSNLKGGNYGYTF
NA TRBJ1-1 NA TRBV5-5 TGTGCCAACAGCTTGGCCAGAATGATGAACACTGAAGCTTTCTTT CANSLARMMNTEAFF
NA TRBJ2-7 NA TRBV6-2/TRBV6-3 TGTGCCAGCACCACAATGATTAGCGATTCCTACGAGCAGTACTTC CASTTMISDSYEQYF
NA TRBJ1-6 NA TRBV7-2 TGTGCCTGCTGCTTAACAGGCGATAATTCACCCCTCCACTTT CACCLTGDNSPLHF
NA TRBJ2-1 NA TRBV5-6 TGTGCCAGCAGCTTGGTATCGAGCAATGAGCCGTTCTTC CASSLVSSNEPFF
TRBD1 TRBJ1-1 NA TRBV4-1 TGCGCCAGCAGCCATGATATCTACAGGGGAGGCACCGAAACTTTCTTT CASSHDIYRGGTETFF
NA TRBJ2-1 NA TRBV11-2 TGTACCAGCAGCCCCCCGGGAAGTAGCAATGAGCAATTCTTC CTSSPPGSSNEQFF
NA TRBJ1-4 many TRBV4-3 TGCGCCAGCAGCCAAGAAGGCACTAATGAAAAACTGTTTTTT CASSQEGTNEKLFF
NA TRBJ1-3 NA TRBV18 TGTGCCAGCTTTGGGACAGGAAACACCATATATTTT CASFGTGNTIYF
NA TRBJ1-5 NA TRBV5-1 TGCGCCAGCAGCCCTTCGGGGGGAGGCTGTCAGCCCCAGCATTTT CASSPSGGGCQPQHF
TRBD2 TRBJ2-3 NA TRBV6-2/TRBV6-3 TGTGCCAGCAGCTACGGGAGGGCCACAGGTACGCAGTATTTT CASSYGRATGTQYF
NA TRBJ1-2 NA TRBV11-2 TGTGCCAGCAGCTCCACAAGGGGCGCCTTGTATGGCTACACCTTC CASSSTRGALYGYTF
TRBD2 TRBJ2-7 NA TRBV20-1 TGCGGTTCTAGAGGTACTAGCGGGAGGTCCTACGAGCAGTACTTC CGSRGTSGRSYEQYF
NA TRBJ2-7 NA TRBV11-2 TGTGCCAGCAGCCGGGGCGCTACCTACGAGCAGTACTTC CASSRGATYEQYF
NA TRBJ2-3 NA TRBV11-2 TGTGCTAGCAGCTTAGATCGTAAAGATACGCAGTATTTT CASSLDRKDTQYF
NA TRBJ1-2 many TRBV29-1 TGCAGCGTTGAAGGGACCGTTAGGGGCTACACCTTC CSVEGTVRGYTF
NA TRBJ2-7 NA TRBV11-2 TGTGCCAGCAGGTTAGGGCCTCCTAACGAGCAGTACTTC CASRLGPPNEQYF
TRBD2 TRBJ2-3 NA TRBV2 TGTGCCAGCAGTCGGGTGGGGGGGAGGTCAGATACGCAGTATTTT CASSRVGGRSDTQYF
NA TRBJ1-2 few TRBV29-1 NA CGVEDRSNYGCTF
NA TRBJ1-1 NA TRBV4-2 TGTGTCAGCAGCCAAGATTGGGGTTTGGGAGCTTTCTTT CVSSQDWGLGAFF
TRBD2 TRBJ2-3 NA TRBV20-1 TGCAGTGCTAGACCCACCAGTCCCCTCCTAGCGGGGGGGGCGAATACGCAGTATTTT CSARPTSPLLAGGANTQYF
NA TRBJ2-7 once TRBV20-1 TGCGGCGCTAGAGGTGAGGGGGAGCAGTACTTC CGARGEGEQYF
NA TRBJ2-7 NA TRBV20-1 TGCAGTCCTAAGGACAGCTACGTGCAGTACTTC CSPKDSYVQYF
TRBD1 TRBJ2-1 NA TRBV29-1 TGCAGCGTCGAAGGGACAGAATACAATGAGCAGTTCTTC CSVEGTEYNEQFF
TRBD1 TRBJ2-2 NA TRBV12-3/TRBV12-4 TGTACCAGCAGTCTACAGGGGCAGGTGTTGGCTGGGGAGCTGTTTTTT CTSSLQGQVLAGELFF